This T cell receptor beta chain was sequenced in a study of T-cell reconstitution after alpha-beta-depleted transplantation in children. Trimming removed 1 base from V and 3 bases from J; junction bases left unmatched: 2. This CDR3 spans 17 amino acids. At least ten counts were recorded for this clonotype. The antigen is not known. Study observations and caveats: Some patients' high day-60 TCRbeta diversity was attributed to recipient cells surviving conditioning. Reportedly, roughly two months post-transplant, alpha-beta T cells arose from several hundred expanded graft clones. A year had passed since transplant, and T-cell counts and diversity by then came mostly from newly produced T cells.

As it was prepared, the TCRbeta library received unique molecular identifiers. In TCRdb, the PCR reads were re-called with MiXCR into one record per CDR3 protein. The sample has about 200,000 distinct CDR3 sequences; about 8.2% are singletons. The sample consisted of PBMCs, mostly from graft donor cells, taken 360 days after TCRalphabeta/CD19-depleted stem cell transplant. The chain links TRBV12-3 or TRBV12-4 to TRBJ2-2, with 13 bases aligning to TRBD2. This sequence was found in a male patient aged 2-15 years who had a stem cell transplant for acute myeloid leukemia, so the T cells may come from the graft donor. DNA for the CDR3: TGTGCCAGCAGTTTAGTGGGACTAGCGGGACACACCGGGGAGCTGTTTTTT. As protein: CASSLVGLAGHTGELFF.